A selection of T cell receptor beta chains follows, all from one sample in a study of CD8 T cells in ankylosing spondylitis. TCRdb analysed the 5' RACE reads with MiXCR anew, one entry per CDR3 protein. Seen here are about 200,000 distinct CDR3 sequences, roughly 12% observed once, and the top ten hold about 17%. The source material was blood, either unsorted or a sorted T cell fraction (not recorded which). The source of these receptors is a male donor with ankylosing spondylitis or in good health (not recorded which). Both conserved end residues are part of each CDR3. The D gene is left open where the match is weak. Not every row has a clone size; where given, it reads once, few, many or a size class.

clone size,D gene,V gene,J gene,CDR3 protein,CDR3 DNA
.,TRBD2,TRBV10-1,TRBJ2-1,CASSEPSGGPTNEQFF,TGCGCCAGCAGTGAGCCGAGCGGGGGTCCGACCAATGAGCAGTTCTTC
many,.,TRBV29-1,TRBJ2-5,CSVVGGGRAQETQYF,TGCAGCGTTGTAGGTGGAGGGCGAGCCCAAGAGACCCAGTACTTC
few,TRBD2,TRBV11-2,TRBJ2-7,CASSLDRTSGYEQYF,TGTGCCAGCAGCCTAGACCGGACTAGCGGATACGAGCAGTACTTC
.,.,TRBV11-2,TRBJ1-3,CAGSSDRFSGNTIYF,TGTGCCGGCAGCTCGGACCGATTCTCTGGAAACACCATATATTTT
many,TRBD1,TRBV7-9,TRBJ1-2,CASSPAGGAYGYTF,TGTGCCAGCAGCCCCGCAGGGGGGGCCTATGGCTACACCTTC
.,.,TRBV4-2,TRBJ2-3,CASSQDSAGGPDTQYF,TGTGCCAGCAGCCAAGATTCGGCAGGGGGGCCAGATACGCAGTATTTT
many,TRBD2,TRBV27,TRBJ2-7,CASSSGLADEQYF,TGTGCCAGCAGTTCGGGACTAGCAGACGAGCAGTACTTC
.,.,TRBV5-6,TRBJ1-2,CASSLRAGYTF,TGTGCCAGCAGCTTAAGGGCAGGCTACACCTTC
.,.,TRBV27,TRBJ2-7,CASSLGVAGYEQYF,TGTGCCAGCAGTCTCGGGGTAGCTGGCTACGAGCAGTACTTC
.,TRBD1,TRBV20-1,TRBJ2-5,CSARAQGGRGPSETQYF,TGCAGTGCTAGAGCCCAAGGCGGCAGGGGGCCGTCAGAGACCCAGTACTTC
few,.,TRBV19,TRBJ1-1,CASSIGGAPGTEAFF,TGTGCCAGTAGTATAGGTGGGGCCCCGGGGACTGAAGCTTTCTTT
many,TRBD2,TRBV4-1,TRBJ2-3,CASSQVVGGDTQYF,TGCGCCAGCAGCCAAGTTGTGGGGGGGGATACGCAGTATTTT
many,.,TRBV6-2/TRBV6-3,TRBJ2-1,CASSWTNEGEQFF,TGTGCCAGCAGTTGGACTAATGAGGGTGAGCAGTTCTTC
.,TRBD1,TRBV18,TRBJ2-7,CASSPSGTGVYEQYF,TGTGCCAGCTCACCCAGCGGGACAGGGGTATACGAGCAGTACTTC
.,.,TRBV11-2,TRBJ2-7,CASSKNSYEQYF,TGTGCCAGCAGCAAAAACTCCTACGAGCAGTACTTC
.,.,TRBV10-3,TRBJ2-7,CAISGADSPYEQYF,TGTGCCATCAGTGGGGCGGACAGTCCCTACGAGCAGTACTTC
.,TRBD2,TRBV12-3/TRBV12-4,TRBJ2-3,CASRILSSGVTDTQYF,TGTGCCAGCAGAATCCTTTCTAGCGGGGTCACAGATACGCAGTATTTT
.,.,TRBV30,TRBJ2-7,CAWSDGSAYEQYF,TGTGCCTGGAGTGACGGTTCCGCCTACGAGCAGTACTTC
many,.,TRBV12-3/TRBV12-4,TRBJ2-2,CASSGGGIGELFF,TGTGCCAGCAGTGGTGGAGGGATCGGGGAGCTGTTTTTT
many,.,TRBV5-1,TRBJ1-2,CASSLESGSYGYTF,TGCGCCAGCAGCTTGGAAAGCGGCTCCTATGGCTACACCTTC
.,.,TRBV12-3/TRBV12-4,TRBJ2-3,CASTPGATDTQYF,TGTGCCAGCACCCCTGGGGCGACAGATACGCAGTATTTT
.,.,TRBV20-1,TRBJ2-3,CSARDLGGDTQYF,TGCAGTGCTAGAGATCTAGGGGGGGATACGCAGTATTTT
few,TRBD2,TRBV5-1,TRBJ2-1,CASSQGLADEQFF,TGCGCCAGCAGCCAGGGACTAGCGGATGAGCAGTTCTTC
.,TRBD1,TRBV19,TRBJ1-1,CASSIFQGARTEAFF,TGTGCCAGTAGTATATTTCAGGGGGCGCGGACTGAAGCTTTCTTT
few,TRBD2,TRBV12-3/TRBV12-4,TRBJ2-3,CASSFSGSRTDTQYF,TGTGCCAGCAGTTTCAGCGGGAGTAGAACAGATACGCAGTATTTT
few,.,TRBV3-1,TRBJ2-1,CASSHGRPTGDEQFF,TGTGCCAGCAGCCATGGACGACCTACCGGCGATGAGCAGTTCTTC
many,.,TRBV7-9,TRBJ1-5,CASSWGVQSNQPQHF,TGTGCCAGCAGCTGGGGGGTCCAAAGCAATCAGCCCCAGCATTTT
few,TRBD2,TRBV5-4,TRBJ2-7,CASSELLAGGPHEQYF,TGTGCCAGCAGCGAACTACTAGCGGGAGGGCCCCACGAGCAGTACTTC
few,TRBD1,TRBV5-1,TRBJ1-6,CASSLTGVESPLHF,TGCGCCAGCAGCTTGACAGGGGTGGAATCACCCCTCCACTTT
.,TRBD2,TRBV6-5,TRBJ2-7,CASINSGSYEQYF,TGTGCCAGCATTAATAGCGGGAGCTACGAGCAGTACTTC
few,.,TRBV7-6,TRBJ2-7,CASSLFAGEQYF,TGTGCCAGCAGCTTATTTGCGGGCGAGCAGTACTTC
few,.,TRBV6-1,TRBJ2-1,CASSTEGARYNEQFF,TGTGCCAGCAGTACGGAGGGGGCCCGCTACAATGAGCAGTTCTTC
few,TRBD2,TRBV12-3/TRBV12-4,TRBJ2-3,CASSLGGTTSTQYF,TGTGCCAGCTCCCTGGGGGGGACTACCTCTACGCAGTATTTT
.,TRBD2,TRBV11-2,TRBJ2-1,CASSPGTKNEQFF,TGTGCCAGCAGCCCTGGGACTAAAAATGAGCAGTTCTTC
many,TRBD2,TRBV27,TRBJ2-1,CASSTGLAGGYNEQFF,TGTGCCAGCAGTACAGGACTAGCGGGAGGTTACAATGAGCAGTTCTTC
few,TRBD1,TRBV6-1,TRBJ2-5,CASTSPQGGRETQYF,TGTGCCAGCACCTCTCCACAGGGGGGTAGGGAGACCCAGTACTTC
many,.,TRBV28,TRBJ1-2,CASSLAGTYGYTF,TGTGCCAGCAGTTTGGCCGGGACCTATGGCTACACCTTC
few,.,TRBV12-3/TRBV12-4,TRBJ2-1,CASSLGGGGYEQFF,TGTGCCAGCAGTTTAGGCGGGGGCGGCTATGAGCAGTTCTTC
.,TRBD1,TRBV5-1,TRBJ2-6,CASSLTDRGAGANVLTF,TGCGCCAGCAGCCTAACGGACAGGGGAGCCGGGGCCAACGTCCTGACTTTC
.,TRBD1,TRBV4-1,TRBJ1-1,CASSLADREGEDTEAFF,TGCGCCAGCAGCCTCGCGGACAGGGAAGGTGAGGACACTGAAGCTTTCTTT
few,TRBD1,TRBV13,TRBJ2-3,CASSSYGTDQYF,TGTGCCAGCAGCTCCTACGGGACAGACCAGTATTTT
.,TRBD1,TRBV4-1,TRBJ1-1,CASSREGRTGDTEAFF,TGCGCCAGCAGCCGAGAGGGGAGGACAGGGGACACTGAAGCTTTCTTT
few,.,TRBV12-5,TRBJ2-5,CASGLVQGGQETQYF,TGTGCTAGTGGTTTGGTACAGGGCGGCCAAGAGACCCAGTACTTC
.,.,TRBV7-9,TRBJ2-6,CASSLASISSGANVLTF,TGTGCCAGCAGCTTAGCATCGATCTCCTCTGGGGCCAACGTCCTGACTTTC
.,.,TRBV27,TRBJ1-3,CASSSDASSGNTIYF,TGTGCCAGCAGTTCTGACGCGAGCTCTGGAAACACCATATACTTT
.,.,TRBV14,TRBJ2-7,CASSLLSFNEQYF,TGTGCCAGCAGCCTCCTCAGTTTCAACGAGCAGTACTTC
.,TRBD1,TRBV7-9,TRBJ1-2,CASSPGQGAGENYGYTF,TGTGCCAGCAGCCCCGGACAGGGGGCAGGTGAGAACTATGGCTACACCTTC
.,.,TRBV4-2,TRBJ2-3,CASSQEYSTDTQYF,TGTGCCAGCAGCCAAGAATACAGCACAGATACGCAGTATTTT
.,.,TRBV21-1,TRBJ2-7,CASSKDGHVERGEQYF,TGTGCCAGCAGCAAAGATGGACACGTCGAGAGGGGCGAGCAGTACTTC
.,.,TRBV7-9,TRBJ1-1,CASSLGAGAYTEAFF,TGTGCCAGCAGCTTAGGGGCGGGGGCTTACACTGAAGCTTTCTTT
.,TRBD2,TRBV4-1,TRBJ2-7,CATQAGVKDELYF,TGCGCCACCCAAGCGGGAGTTAAGGACGAGCTGTACTTC